Listed here is a single T cell receptor beta chain. The data belong to a study of blood T cell repertoires in COVID-19. Study in general: The study drew acute and convalescent COVID-19 samples from the United States, Italy and Spain. Sources were T cells, B-cell-depleted T cells, or PBMCs; the material itself was cDNA or gDNA.

Germline V gene data show CDR1 as SQVTM and CDR2 as ANQGSEA. This CDR3 is built from 11 residues. With 7 bases removed from V and 3 bases from J, the gap between germline ends came to 9 bases. In the original analysis: Reference gene primer amplification in the assay estimated nucleated cell counts. Profiled with immunoSEQ multiplex PCR; TCRdb holds only in-frame clones, not every one. The V and J calls and clone size are taken from that table; D and trimming were inferred from the DNA. This sample has roughly 41,000 clones, with over 80% found just once. This receptor was taken from a man aged 50 to 60 with active COVID-19. Source material: peripheral blood. The chain has TRBV29-1 and TRBJ1-1, with D hard to call. The CDR3 DNA sequence: TGCAGCGCCGTTCCGTACACTGAAGCTTTCTTT. It encodes CSAVPYTEAFF.